This T cell receptor (beta chain) was retrieved from a study of blood T cell repertoires in COVID-19. The overall study: Acute-phase and convalescent COVID-19 samples originated in the United States, Italy and Spain. Sample material is recorded as cDNA or gDNA derived from T cells, B-cell-depleted T cells, or PBMCs.

This clone was observed a single time. Original handling: Reference gene primers were amplified, and this amplification served to estimate nucleated cell counts. Libraries were prepared by immunoSEQ multiplex PCR; TCRdb keeps only in-frame clonotypes and omits some of them. Clone size and V and J calls were adopted from that table, with D and trimming inferred from the DNA. This sample has approximately 250,000 clones; 75% to 90% occur once, and the top ten carry over 8.5%. This CDR3 contains 13 residues. Germline V CDR1 and CDR2: MNHEY, SMNVEV (reference sequence). V was pared by 2 bases and J by 6 bases, with 9 bases between.

Sample: peripheral blood. The receptor's source is a human donor in a cohort sampled during active COVID-19. The chain links TRBV27 to TRBJ2-3; TRBD1 is a possible D gene (5 bases). The CDR3 DNA is TGTGCCAGCAGTTTACCAGGGCAGGATACGCAGTATTTT. Its translation is CASSLPGQDTQYF.